The 20 T cell receptor beta chains presented below share a single source sample, sequenced in a study of blood T cells in healthy people across ages. Together with a sample-barcoded 5' primer, a J-beta primer mix was included in a second PCR lasting about 7 to 12 cycles. TCRdb re-called the 5' RACE reads through MiXCR, storing one row per CDR3 protein. The sample has some 1.6 million distinct CDR3 sequences, 34% seen once. The sample comprised blood. These receptors came from a woman aged 25 to 39 in good health.

J is TRBJ1-1 and V is TRBV20-1; possibly TRBD1 for D (6 bases). Per germline, CDR1 DFQATT and CDR2 SNEGSKA (reference sequence). V dropped 5 bases and J dropped 0 bases, with 13 bases sitting between them. The CDR3 sequence is 14 residues long. CDR3 DNA sequence: TGCAGTGCTTCCCCGACAGGCATGAACACTGAAGCTTTCTTT. Amino acid sequence: CSASPTGMNTEAFF.

The chain has TRBV7-8 and TRBJ2-7, with TRBD2 matching 7 bases. This CDR3 region has 14 residues. Germline CDR1 is SGHVS and CDR2 is FQNEAQ. V trimming: 1 base; J trimming: 3 bases; junction bases outside the gene matches: 3. CDR3 nucleotides: TGTGCCAGCAGCTTAGAGGCGGGGGTCTACGAGCAGTACTTC. This codes for CASSLEAGVYEQYF.

This sequence joins TRBV24-1 and TRBJ1-5; D remains unclear. CDR3 length: 13 amino acids. Trimming took off 4 bases at V and 9 bases at J, with 12 bases between the two ends. Germline assignment: CDR1 KGHDR and CDR2 SFDVKD. CDR3 DNA: TGTGCCACCAGTGACGGCGGCGACGGGCCCCAGCATTTT. This encodes CATSDGGDGPQHF.

This clonotype has a count of ten or more. This chain connects TRBV21-1 to TRBJ2-7. TRBV21-1 is an annotated pseudogene. The CDR3 totals 16 residues. The DNA of the CDR3 is TGTGCCAGCAGCAAAGGGATTTCCAAGGAGCGTAGGGAGCAGTACTTC. It encodes CASSKGISKERREQYF.

This chain joins TRBV19 and TRBJ1-1, with 8 bases matching TRBD1. The CDR3 consists of 16 residues. J was trimmed by 0 bases and V by 0 bases; bases with no gene match: 3. The germline V gene has CDR1 LNHDA and CDR2 SQIVND (reference sequence). The CDR3 spells CASSIDPGGMNTEAFF. The CDR3 DNA sequence: TGTGCCAGTAGTATAGATCCAGGGGGCATGAACACTGAAGCTTTCTTT.

This clonotype has a handful of counts. At one boundary the junction diverges from the germline segment, which might be a read error. The chain joins TRBV5-1 to TRBJ2-5; D not certain. The CDR3 consists of 13 residues. Germline lookup yields CDR1 SGHRS and CDR2 YFSETQ. The CDR3 loop reads CAGSQMGQETQYF. CDR3 nucleotide sequence: TGCGCCGGCAGCCAAATGGGGCAAGAGACCCAGTACTTC.

The V gene is TRBV5-1, the J gene TRBJ2-7; tentatively, D is TRBD1 (6 bases). The germline gives CDR1 SGHRS, CDR2 YFSETQ. The CDR3 is 15 amino acids. V shed 1 base and J shed 4 bases, with 15 bases lying between them. The CDR3 DNA reads TGCGCCAGCAGCTTGTTGACAGGAAGGGAGTACGAGCAGTACTTC. Amino acid sequence: CASSLLTGREYEQYF.

This clonotype occurred many times. V is TRBV7-3 and J is TRBJ1-2; 8 nucleotides agree with TRBD1. The V and J ends lost 5 bases and 6 bases, in that order; junction bases with no gene match: 5. Per germline, CDR1 SGHTA and CDR2 FQGTGA. This CDR3 is built from 13 residues. DNA for the CDR3: TGTGCCAGCAGCCGGACAGGGTTCGATGGCTACACCTTC. It is translated as CASSRTGFDGYTF. The entire variable domain, with the rest obtained from reference TRBV7-3 and TRBJ1-2, is as follows: GAGVSQTPSNKVTEKGKYVELRCDPISGHTALYWYRQSLGQGPEFLIYFQGTGAADDSGLPNDRFFAVRPEGSVSTLKIQRTERGDSAVYLCASSRTGFDGYTFGSGTRLTVV.

This clonotype was detected only a few times. The chain carries TRBV20-1 and TRBJ2-1; unclear D gene. The CDR3 has 11 residues. V gave up 5 bases and J gave up 7 bases, with 9 bases separating them. CDR1 is DFQATT and CDR2 is SNEGSKA in the germline V gene (reference sequence). CDR3 sequence reads: CSAPHSNEQFF. The CDR3 DNA sequence: TGCAGTGCTCCTCACAGTAATGAGCAGTTCTTC.

There are a few counts of this clonotype. This sequence joins TRBV7-3 and TRBJ1-5, with 8 bases lining up with TRBD1. The CDR3 runs 18 residues. The germline gives CDR1 SGHTA, CDR2 FQGTGA. V was pared by 8 bases and J by 1 base, with 16 bases of the junction left unmatched. CDR3 protein: CASPYRAGGGQSNQPQHF. The CDR3, as DNA: TGTGCCAGCCCCTACCGGGCAGGGGGCGGTCAAAGCAATCAGCCCCAGCATTTT.

This clonotype was found a few times. This rearrangement joins TRBV25-1 to TRBJ2-5, with D hard to call. CDR1 and CDR2 (germline): MGHDK, SYGVNS. There are 13 residues in the CDR3. V was shortened by 4 bases and J by 4 bases, with 10 bases between the two germline ends. CDR3 DNA sequence: TGTGCCAGCAGTGGCATGGGTGGAGAGACCCAGTACTTC. Translating it yields CASSGMGGETQYF.

The rearrangement uses TRBV6-2 or TRBV6-3 and TRBJ2-1; D is ambiguous. CDR3 length: 14 residues. The V gene lost 6 bases and the J gene lost 4 bases, with 13 bases spanning the gap. Germline loops: CDR1 MNHEY, CDR2 SVGEGT. DNA of the CDR3: TGTGCCAGCAGGCCCTCGACTCTATACAATGAGCAGTTCTTC. Translation gives CASRPSTLYNEQFF.

This clonotype came up a few times. The chain uses TRBV30 and TRBJ1-2; 9 nucleotides align to TRBD1. The CDR3 loop spans 15 amino acids. V lost 4 bases, J lost 2 bases, and 8 bases stayed unmatched. CDR1 and CDR2 from the germline V gene are GTSNPN and SVGIG (reference sequence). The CDR3 bases are TGTGCCTGGAACCTCCCGGACAGGGGAAACTATGGCTACACCTTC. Translating it yields CAWNLPDRGNYGYTF.

The chain couples TRBV29-1 to TRBJ2-7, with a possible D match to TRBD2 (5 bases). V was clipped by 4 bases and J by 8 bases, with 12 bases between them. The germline V gene encodes CDR1 SQVTM and CDR2 ANQGSEA. This CDR3 is 11 amino acids long. The CDR3 DNA sequence: TGCAGCGTTGGTGAGGGTTACAAGCAGTACTTC. It codes for CSVGEGYKQYF.

This clonotype was recorded a few times. This chain uses TRBV4-1 with TRBJ2-3; D remains unclear. The germline V gene has CDR1 MGHRA and CDR2 YSYEKL. The V and J ends lost 0 bases and 0 bases respectively, with 10 bases between them. The CDR3 sequence is 16 residues long. This CDR3 reads CASSQEGSYSTDTQYF. The CDR3 DNA reads TGCGCCAGCAGCCAAGAAGGGTCATACAGCACAGATACGCAGTATTTT.

The J gene is TRBJ2-3, the V gene TRBV7-8; no firm D call. The CDR3 is 16 residues long. Germline-derived CDR1 and CDR2 are SGHVS and FQNEAQ. V was clipped by 6 bases and J by 1 base, with 17 bases between them. The DNA of the CDR3 is TGTGCCAGCAGTCGAAGGGATAGGTTAGGCACAGATACGCAGTATTTT. Translating gives CASSRRDRLGTDTQYF.

Only a few counts were recorded for this clonotype. This chain links TRBV6-1 with TRBJ2-1, with 10 bases that match TRBD1. With V trimmed by 2 bases and J by 8 bases, 6 bases remained unmatched. The CDR3 is 15 residues long. Germline lookup yields CDR1 MNHNS and CDR2 SASEGT. The CDR3 coding sequence is TGTGCCAGCAGTGAAAGTCCCGGGACAGGGGATGAGCAGTTCTTC. This gives the protein CASSESPGTGDEQFF.

This chain links TRBV29-1 with TRBJ2-5; possibly TRBD2 for D (6 bases). The germline V and J ends were trimmed by 5 bases and 3 bases, with 13 bases remaining between them. Germline V lookup: CDR1 SQVTM, CDR2 ANQGSEA. This CDR3 contains 13 residues. CDR3 coding DNA: TGCAGCGTTCCGGGACTTTCTGAAGAGACCCAGTACTTC. Encoded protein: CSVPGLSEETQYF.

The sample holds a few counts of this clonotype. This chain joins TRBV30 and TRBJ2-7; TRBD2 matches at 8 bases. Germline V CDR1 and CDR2: GTSNPN, SVGIG (reference sequence). The trim removed 8 bases at V and 0 bases at J, leaving 9 bases unmatched. The length of the CDR3 is 14 residues. The CDR3 spells CATGGGLSSYEQYF. CDR3 in DNA: TGTGCCACGGGCGGGGGGTTGAGCTCCTACGAGCAGTACTTC.

Remarks on this clonotype: Germline is not matched at one junction end, which may reflect a read error. J is TRBJ2-7 and V is TRBV5-1; D is perhaps TRBD1 or TRBD2 (5 bases each). The germline gives CDR1 SGHRS, CDR2 YFSETQ. There are 13 residues in the CDR3. This chain's CDR3 is CASSPGASYEQDF. The CDR3 DNA sequence: TGCGCCAGCAGCCCCGGGGCTTCCTACGAGCAGGACTTC.